These T cell receptor beta chains were read from a single sample in a study of blood T cell repertoires in COVID-19. Using immunoSEQ multiplex PCR, the repertoire was profiled, and TCRdb retains in-frame clones only, with some absent. In the table there are some 120,000 clones, 60% to 80% of which are singletons. The sample was peripheral blood. The receptor set was obtained from a man between 60 and 75 years old with acute or convalescent COVID-19. Each CDR3 is given with its conserved first and last residue. A D gene is named only where the DNA matches it firmly. Clone size is given for some rows only: seen once, a few or many times, or a class if the clone is expanded.

>TRBV5-1|TRBD1|few|TRBJ1-1
CASGRDRATEAFF
TGCGCCAGCGGCCGGGACAGAGCGACTGAAGCTTTCTTT
>TRBV29-1|TRBD1|.|TRBJ1-2
CSETGQGGGYTF
TGCAGCGAAACCGGACAGGGAGGCGGCTACACCTTC
>TRBV30|.|once|TRBJ1-2
CAWMDRNYGYTF
TGTGCCTGGATGGACAGAAACTATGGCTACACCTTC
>TRBV2|TRBD2|.|TRBJ2-3
CASGGTSGIDTQYF
TGTGCCAGCGGGGGGACTAGCGGGATAGATACGCAGTATTTT
>TRBV27|TRBD1|.|TRBJ1-2
CASSLTIVGQGGYTF
TGTGCCAGCAGTTTGACAATCGTGGGACAGGGTGGCTACACCTTC
>TRBV5-1|.|.|TRBJ2-7
CASSLSTRGNQGTYEQYF
TGCGCCAGCAGCTTGAGTACTAGAGGAAATCAAGGGACCTACGAGCAGTACTTC
>TRBV10-2|TRBD2|.|TRBJ2-3
CASSSGTSTDTQYF
TGCGCCAGCTCTAGCGGAACTAGCACAGATACGCAGTATTTT
>TRBV19|TRBD1|.|TRBJ1-1
CASSMTGRNTEAFF
TGTGCCAGTAGTATGACAGGGAGGAACACTGAAGCTTTCTTT
>TRBV24-1|TRBD1|.|TRBJ1-5
CATSDSDRGEQPQHF
TGTGCCACCAGTGATTCCGACAGGGGAGAACAGCCCCAGCATTTT
>TRBV21-1|.|.|TRBJ2-1
CASSKDAGTNNEQFF
TGTGCCAGCAGCAAAGATGCGGGGACTAACAATGAGCAGTTCTTC
>TRBV5-1|TRBD2|once|TRBJ2-3
CASSSSGAGRVTDTQYF
TGCGCCAGCAGCTCCAGCGGAGCGGGGAGAGTCACAGATACGCAGTATTTT
>TRBV24-1|TRBD1|.|TRBJ1-5
CANQGAEGQPQHF
TGTGCCAACCAGGGGGCTGAGGGACAGCCCCAGCATTTT
>TRBV5-6|.|.|TRBJ2-2
CASSLVGQNTGELFF
TGTGCCAGCAGCTTGGTCGGACAGAACACCGGGGAGCTGTTTTTT
>TRBV2|TRBD1|.|TRBJ1-2
CASSSTGAFGGYTF
TGTGCCAGCAGTTCGACAGGGGCTTTCGGTGGCTACACCTTC
>TRBV5-4|.|.|TRBJ1-1
CASSLETGAEAFF
TGTGCCAGCAGCTTGGAGACAGGTGCTGAAGCTTTCTTT